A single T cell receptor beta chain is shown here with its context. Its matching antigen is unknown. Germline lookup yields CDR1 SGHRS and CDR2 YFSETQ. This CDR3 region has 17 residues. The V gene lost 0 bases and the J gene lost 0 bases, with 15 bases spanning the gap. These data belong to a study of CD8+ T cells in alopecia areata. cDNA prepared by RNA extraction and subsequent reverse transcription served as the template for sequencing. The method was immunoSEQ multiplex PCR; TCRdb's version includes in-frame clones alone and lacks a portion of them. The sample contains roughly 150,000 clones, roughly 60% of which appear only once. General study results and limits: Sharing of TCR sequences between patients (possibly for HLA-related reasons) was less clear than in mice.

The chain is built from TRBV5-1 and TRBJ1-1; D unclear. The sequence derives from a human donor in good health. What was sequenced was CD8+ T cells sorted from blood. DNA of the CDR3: TGCGCCAGCAGCTTGGATGGCTACTCTACCATGAACACTGAAGCTTTCTTT. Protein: CASSLDGYSTMNTEAFF.